The clone carrying this T cell receptor beta chain has just a few counts. Its antigen is as yet unknown. One entry per CDR3 protein results from TCRdb running MiXCR on the reads. Found here are hundreds of thousands of distinct CDR3 sequences, over 20% of them singletons; the top ten hold 15% to 20%. The record originates from a study of T cell repertoires in cytomegalovirus infection. Turning to the study itself: Indicated by public TCR beta signatures were CMV infection and matching HLA type. Study-wide results and caveats: Cumulative frequency of public TCR beta families picked out carriers of CMV plus the relevant HLA. The ex vivo response was dominated by HLA-C-restricted CMV-specific TCR beta clonotypes.

This CDR3 spans 15 amino acids. The ends were cut back, 2 bases at V and 5 bases at J, with 15 bases in the middle. The receptor was isolated from a human donor in good health (CMV status not recorded). Some clones in this sample may be carry-over from other donors' samples. Sequencing was carried out using CD8+ T cells from PBMCs. The chain links TRBV12-3 or TRBV12-4 to TRBJ1-2; perhaps TRBD1 as D (5 bases). In DNA, the CDR3 is TGTGCCAGCAGTTTACCTTCGCAGGGCTTATATGGCTACACCTTC. Translation: CASSLPSQGLYGYTF.